This T cell receptor beta chain was identified in a study of technical replicates of blood from several donors. The table came from immunoSEQ multiplex PCR; TCRdb's copy has only in-frame clones and leaves some out. The sample contains approximately 81,000 clones, around 95% of which appear only once. This clone appeared a single time. CDR3 length: 12 amino acids. V lost 5 bases, J lost 5 bases, and 6 bases lay in between. Germline-derived CDR1 and CDR2 are LNHDA and SQIVND (reference sequence). This chain uses TRBV19 with TRBJ2-2; no definite D call. The source of this sequence is a human donor in good health. The sequenced material came from T cells isolated from PBMCs. The DNA for the CDR3 is TGTGCCAGTAGTCAGGTAACCGGGGAGCTGTTTTTT. It yields the protein CASSQVTGELFF.